The clone carrying this TCR beta chain came up many times. The target antigen is unknown. The data were obtained in a study of T cells after posttransplantation cyclophosphamide. Study outcomes and limitations: Skin or GI-infiltrating T cells shared few TRB sequences with blood. Recipient CMV seropositivity and CMV reactivation strongly tracked TRB clonality. Later blood repertoires were often dominated by clones from the donor CD8+ memory compartment.

Clones were read by immunoSEQ multiplex PCR, and TCRdb kept only the in-frame ones, dropping some. The specimen has over 6,500 clones, none found just once. Busulfan-fludarabine conditioning, marrow transplant, and cyclophosphamide on days +3 and +4 were administered. Germline CDR1 reads SGHDT; CDR2 reads YYEEEE. J gave up 9 bases and V 4 bases, and 11 bases lay outside the gene matches. The CDR3 is 15 residues long. This receptor was taken from a male patient between 45 and 59 years old who received an allogeneic stem cell transplant from an unrelated donor, was CMV-positive, and had acute GVHD only. Some of the T cells might come from the graft donor. The source material was PBMCs, sampled after allogeneic stem cell transplant with posttransplant cyclophosphamide. The V and J genes are TRBV5-6 and TRBJ2-1; 9 bases align to TRBD2. The CDR3 region is CASSPLAGGVVEQFF. CDR3 DNA: TGTGCCAGCAGCCCACTGGCGGGGGGGGTTGTTGAGCAGTTCTTC.